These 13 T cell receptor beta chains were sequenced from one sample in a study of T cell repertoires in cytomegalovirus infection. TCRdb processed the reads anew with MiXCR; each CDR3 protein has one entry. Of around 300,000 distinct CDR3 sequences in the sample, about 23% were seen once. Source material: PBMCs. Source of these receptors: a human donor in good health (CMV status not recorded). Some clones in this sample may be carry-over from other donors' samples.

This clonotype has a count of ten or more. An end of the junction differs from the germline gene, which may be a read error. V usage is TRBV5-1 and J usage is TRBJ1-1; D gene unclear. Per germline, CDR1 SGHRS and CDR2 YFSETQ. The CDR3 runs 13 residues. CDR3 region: CASSLDVGTEAFF. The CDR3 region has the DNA TGTGCCAGCAGCTTAGATGTGGGCACTGAAGCTTTCTTT.

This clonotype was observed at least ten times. This CDR3 is CASKGGGELSPSADTQYF. The CDR3 coding sequence is TGTGCCAGCAAGGGCGGGGGGGAGCTATCCCCATCCGCAGATACGCAGTATTTT. The gene calls are TRBV7-9 and TRBJ2-3; TRBD2 matches at 9 bases. The length of the CDR3 is 18 residues. Germline CDR1 SEHNR, CDR2 FQNEAQ (reference sequence). Losses at the gene ends were 7 bases for V and 4 bases for J; bases not matched to a gene: 18.

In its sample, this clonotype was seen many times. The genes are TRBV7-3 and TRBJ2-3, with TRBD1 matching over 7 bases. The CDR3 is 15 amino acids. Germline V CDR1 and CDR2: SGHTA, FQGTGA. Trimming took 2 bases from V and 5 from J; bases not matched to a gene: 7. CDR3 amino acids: CASSLDREFRDTQYF. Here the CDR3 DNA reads TGTGCCAGCAGCTTAGACAGGGAATTTAGAGATACGCAGTATTTT. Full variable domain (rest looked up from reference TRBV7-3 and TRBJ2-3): GAGVSQTPSNKVTEKGKYVELRCDPISGHTALYWYRQSLGQGPEFLIYFQGTGAADDSGLPNDRFFAVRPEGSVSTLKIQRTERGDSAVYLCASSLDREFRDTQYFGPGTRLTVL.

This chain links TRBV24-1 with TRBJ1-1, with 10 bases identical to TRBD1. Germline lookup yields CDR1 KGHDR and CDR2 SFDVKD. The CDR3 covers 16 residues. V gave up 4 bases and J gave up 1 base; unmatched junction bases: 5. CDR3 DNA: TGTGCCACCAGTGACCGGGACAGGGGCACGAACACTGAAGCTTTCTTT. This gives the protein CATSDRDRGTNTEAFF.

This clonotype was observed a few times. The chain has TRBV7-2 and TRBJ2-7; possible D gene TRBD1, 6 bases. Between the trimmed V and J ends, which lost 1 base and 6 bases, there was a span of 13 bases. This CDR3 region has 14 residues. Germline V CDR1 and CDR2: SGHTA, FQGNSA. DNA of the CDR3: TGTGCCAGCAGCTTAGGCCCGAAGGGGGTCGAGCAGTACTTC. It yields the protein CASSLGPKGVEQYF.

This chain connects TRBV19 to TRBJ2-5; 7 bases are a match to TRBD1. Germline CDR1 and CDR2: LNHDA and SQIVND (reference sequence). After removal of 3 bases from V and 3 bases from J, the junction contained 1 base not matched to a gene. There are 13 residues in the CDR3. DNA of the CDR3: TGTGCCAGTAGTATTGGGACAGAAGAGACCCAGTACTTC. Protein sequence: CASSIGTEETQYF. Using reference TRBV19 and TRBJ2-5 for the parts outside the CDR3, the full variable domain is DGGITQSPKYLFRKEGQNVTLSCEQNLNHDAMYWYRQDPGQGLRLIYYSQIVNDFQKGDIAEGYSVSREKKESFPLTVTSAQKNPTAFYLCASSIGTEETQYFGPGTRLLVL.

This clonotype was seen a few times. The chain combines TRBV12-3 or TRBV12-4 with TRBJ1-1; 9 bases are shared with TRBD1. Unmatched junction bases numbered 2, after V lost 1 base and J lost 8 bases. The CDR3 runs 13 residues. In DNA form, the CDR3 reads TGTGCCAGCAGTTTAGACAGGGGGCAAGAAGCTTTCTTT. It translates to CASSLDRGQEAFF.

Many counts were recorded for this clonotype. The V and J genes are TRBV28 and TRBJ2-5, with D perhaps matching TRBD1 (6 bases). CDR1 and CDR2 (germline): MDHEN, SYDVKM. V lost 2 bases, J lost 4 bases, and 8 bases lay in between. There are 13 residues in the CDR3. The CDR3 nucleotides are TGTGCCAGCAGTTTACAGGGGTCAGAGACCCAGTACTTC. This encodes CASSLQGSETQYF.

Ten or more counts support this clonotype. CDR3 residues: CASSLFSGRSTIHNEQFF. DNA of the CDR3: TGTGCCAGCAGTCTTTTTAGCGGGAGGTCTACTATTCACAATGAGCAGTTCTTC. The rearrangement uses TRBV7-8 and TRBJ2-1, with 10 nucleotides matching TRBD2. Germline V gene lookup returns CDR1 SGHVS and CDR2 FQNEAQ. The J segment lost 5 bases and the V segment lost 6 bases, leaving 16 bases of the junction unmatched. This CDR3 spans 18 amino acids.

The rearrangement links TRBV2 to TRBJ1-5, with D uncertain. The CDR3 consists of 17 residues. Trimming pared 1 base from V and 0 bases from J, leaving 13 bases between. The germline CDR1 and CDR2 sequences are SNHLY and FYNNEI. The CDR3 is CASSEGLGLISNQPQHF. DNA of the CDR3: TGTGCCAGCAGTGAAGGTCTCGGACTGATTAGCAATCAGCCCCAGCATTTT.

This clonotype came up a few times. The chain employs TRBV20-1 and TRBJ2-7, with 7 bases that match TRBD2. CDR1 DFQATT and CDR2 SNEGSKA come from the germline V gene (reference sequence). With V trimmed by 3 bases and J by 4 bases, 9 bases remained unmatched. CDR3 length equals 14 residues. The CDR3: CSASRLAEGYEQYF. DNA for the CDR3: TGCAGTGCTAGTCGCCTAGCGGAAGGTTACGAGCAGTACTTC.

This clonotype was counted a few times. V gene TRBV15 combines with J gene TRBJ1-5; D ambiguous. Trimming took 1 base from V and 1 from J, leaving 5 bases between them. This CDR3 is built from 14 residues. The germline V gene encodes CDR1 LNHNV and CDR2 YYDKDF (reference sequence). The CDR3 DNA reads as TGTGCCACCAGCAGAGGGGTCAGCAATCAGCCCCAGCATTTT. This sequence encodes CATSRGVSNQPQHF.

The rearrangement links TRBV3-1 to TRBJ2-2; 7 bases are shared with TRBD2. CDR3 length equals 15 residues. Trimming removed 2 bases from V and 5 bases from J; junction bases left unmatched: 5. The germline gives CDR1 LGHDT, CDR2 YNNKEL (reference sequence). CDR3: CASSQSGGGTGELFF. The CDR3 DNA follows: TGTGCCAGCAGCCAATCGGGAGGAGGAACCGGGGAGCTGTTTTTT.